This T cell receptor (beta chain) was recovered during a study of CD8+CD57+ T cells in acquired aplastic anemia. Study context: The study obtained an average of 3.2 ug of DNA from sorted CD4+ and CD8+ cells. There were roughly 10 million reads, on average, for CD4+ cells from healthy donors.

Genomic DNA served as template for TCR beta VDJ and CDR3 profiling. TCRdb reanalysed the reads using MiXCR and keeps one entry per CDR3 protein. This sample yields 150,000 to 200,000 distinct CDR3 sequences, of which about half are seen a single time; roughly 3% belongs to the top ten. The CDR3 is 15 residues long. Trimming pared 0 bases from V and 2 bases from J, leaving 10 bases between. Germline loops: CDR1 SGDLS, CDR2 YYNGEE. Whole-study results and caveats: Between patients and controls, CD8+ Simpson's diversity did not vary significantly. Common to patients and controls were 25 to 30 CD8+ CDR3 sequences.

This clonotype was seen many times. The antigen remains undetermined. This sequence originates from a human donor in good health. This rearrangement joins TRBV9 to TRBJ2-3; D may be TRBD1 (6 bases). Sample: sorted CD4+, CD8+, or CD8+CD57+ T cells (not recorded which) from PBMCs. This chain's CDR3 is CASSVVRTDTDTQYF. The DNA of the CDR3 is TGTGCCAGCAGCGTAGTTAGGACAGACACAGATACGCAGTATTTT.